One sample yielded the 5 T cell receptor beta chains listed below, sequenced in a study of T cells expressing NK-cell markers. Using the 5' RACE reads, TCRdb records one entry per CDR3 protein without DNA. The table lists about 460,000 distinct CDR3 sequences, with 1.4% to 1.5% in the top ten. Material for sequencing was blood T cells: a sorted CD56 or NKG2C T cell subset, CD4+ or CD8+ T cells, or bulk PBMC T cells (not recorded which). The receptors derive from a woman aged 45-60 years in good health.

The J gene is TRBJ2-7, the V gene TRBV20-1; the D call of TRBD1 rests on TCRdb alone, since no DNA is present to check it. The CDR3 is made up of 14 amino acids. The germline V gene encodes CDR1 DFQATT and CDR2 SNEGSKA (reference sequence). This CDR3 reads CSARAGVVPYEQYF.

This CDR3 is CSVALAGITDTQYF. The chain combines TRBV29-1 with TRBJ2-3; with no DNA, the TCRdb D assignment of TRBD2 cannot be verified. There are 14 residues in the CDR3. CDR1 and CDR2 from the germline V gene are SQVTM and ANQGSEA.

The chain uses TRBV6-5 and TRBJ1-1; TCRdb picks TRBD1, but there is no DNA to check that call. The V gene's germline CDR1 is MNHEY and CDR2 SVGAGI. There are 16 residues in the CDR3. The CDR3 sequence is CASSSLTTGRNTEAFF.

This chain joins TRBV5-1 and TRBJ1-1; TCRdb's assignment of TRBD1 cannot be checked, as there is no DNA. CDR1 is SGHRS, CDR2 YFSETQ, per germline. This CDR3 spans 14 amino acids. CDR3 sequence: CASSPGGGQAEAFF.

The CDR3 loop is CASSDESRVITGELFF. This chain uses TRBV2 with TRBJ2-2; TCRdb names TRBD1, which stays unverified in the absence of DNA. The germline V gene encodes CDR1 SNHLY and CDR2 FYNNEI. The CDR3 length is 16 residues.